These T cell receptor beta chains were read from a single sample in a study of post-analysis software for immune sequencing data. TCRdb analysed the PCR reads with MiXCR anew, one entry per CDR3 protein. The sample holds 740,000 or so distinct CDR3 sequences; about 53% are singletons and the top ten take 4.6%. The sample was blood. The receptors originated from a girl aged 10 to 17 with multiple sclerosis. Each CDR3 is given with its conserved first and last residue. The D gene is left open where the match is weak. Rows give clone size only sometimes, using once, few, many, or a class for an expanded clone.

j_call v_call d_call clone_size cdr3_aa cdr3_nt
TRBJ1-2 TRBV12-3/TRBV12-4 - few CASSLALDRYYTF TGTGCCAGCAGTTTAGCCTTAGACAGGTACTACACCTTC
TRBJ2-6 TRBV10-3 - - CAIRQSSGANVLTF TGTGCCATCAGACAGTCCTCTGGGGCCAACGTCCTGACTTTC
TRBJ2-7 TRBV12-3/TRBV12-4 - few CASSSDIHSYEQYF TGTGCCAGCAGTTCGGACATTCACTCCTACGAGCAGTACTTC
TRBJ1-2 TRBV29-1 - - CSVDSSEDGYTF TGCAGCGTTGACAGTAGTGAGGATGGCTACACCTTC
TRBJ2-7 TRBV18 - - CASSQMPGGKYEQYF TGTGCCAGCTCCCAGATGCCCGGGGGAAAGTACGAGCAGTACTTC
TRBJ2-7 TRBV20-1 TRBD2 - CSALAGVNKQYF TGCAGCGCCCTAGCGGGAGTAAACAAGCAGTACTTC
TRBJ1-4 TRBV20-1 - few CSAEGRRGANEKLFF TGCAGTGCTGAGGGACGACGCGGGGCTAATGAAAAACTGTTTTTT
TRBJ2-1 TRBV6-1 - - CASSENPRNEQFF TGTGCCAGCAGTGAAAACCCAAGGAATGAGCAGTTCTTC
TRBJ2-3 TRBV18 - - CASSPGTSDTQYF TGTGCCAGCAGCCCCGGGACCTCAGATACGCAGTATTTT
TRBJ2-7 TRBV4-1 - - CASSQTNSGWDTEQYF TGCGCCAGCAGCCAGACCAATAGCGGTTGGGACACCGAGCAGTACTTC
TRBJ2-7 TRBV6-2/TRBV6-3 TRBD2 few CASSSAGGLAGFYEQYF TGTGCCAGCAGCAGCGCCGGGGGACTAGCGGGGTTCTACGAGCAGTACTTC
TRBJ2-5 TRBV12-3/TRBV12-4 - - CASSFEGQSRETQYF TGTGCCAGCAGTTTTGAGGGGCAAAGCCGGGAGACCCAGTACTTC
TRBJ2-7 TRBV12-3/TRBV12-4 - few CASRIRHGADYEQYF TGTGCCAGCAGAATCAGACATGGGGCTGACTACGAGCAGTACTTC
TRBJ2-1 TRBV20-1 TRBD2 - CSARTSGIPLEQFF TGCAGTGCTAGGACTAGCGGGATCCCCCTGGAGCAGTTCTTC
TRBJ2-7 TRBV5-1 - - CASSLASASSYNEQYF TGCGCCAGCAGCTTGGCCAGCGCAAGTTCCTACAATGAGCAGTACTTC
TRBJ2-1 TRBV7-8 - few CASSSGQIYYNEQFF TGTGCCAGCAGTTCGGGACAAATCTATTACAATGAGCAGTTCTTC
TRBJ2-1 TRBV7-2 - - CASSLGRGLSSYNEQFF TGTGCCAGCAGCTTAGGGCGGGGTTTAAGCTCCTACAATGAGCAGTTCTTC
TRBJ1-4 TRBV20-1 - - CSATSGAGSEKLFF TGCAGTGCTACCTCCGGGGCGGGAAGTGAAAAACTGTTTTTT
TRBJ2-7 TRBV6-1 - - CASSEEMTYEQYF TGTGCCAGCAGTGAAGAGATGACCTACGAGCAGTACTTC
TRBJ1-1 TRBV29-1 - few CSVLVRAIYTEAFF TGCAGCGTACTCGTCAGGGCGATATATACTGAAGCTTTCTTT
TRBJ2-7 TRBV5-6 TRBD2 few CASRAGTSGLYEQYF TGTGCCAGCAGGGCCGGGACTAGCGGACTCTACGAGCAGTACTTC
TRBJ2-5 TRBV7-2 - - CASTPPTYQETQYF TGTGCCAGCACCCCCCCTACGTACCAAGAGACCCAGTACTTC
TRBJ2-5 TRBV29-1 - - CSVEQGIQETQYF TGCAGCGTTGAACAGGGGATTCAAGAGACCCAGTACTTC
TRBJ1-5 TRBV20-1 - - CSARDWGGIGQPQHF TGCAGTGCTAGAGATTGGGGAGGGATCGGGCAACCCCAGCATTTT
TRBJ2-5 TRBV28 TRBD1 - CASSHRQGRETQYF TGTGCCAGCAGCCACCGACAGGGGAGGGAGACCCAGTACTTC
TRBJ2-1 TRBV12-3/TRBV12-4 - once CASRPPSYNEQFF TGTGCCAGCAGGCCCCCCTCCTACAATGAGCAGTTCTTC
TRBJ1-1 TRBV5-6 - - CASSLAAGLEAFF TGTGCCAGCAGCTTGGCGGCGGGACTTGAAGCTTTCTTT
TRBJ2-3 TRBV11-2 - few CASSTGVEVPDTQYF TGTGCCAGCAGCACCGGAGTGGAAGTACCAGATACGCAGTATTTT
TRBJ2-7 TRBV20-1 - - CSARRGGIIHEQYF TGCAGTGCTAGAAGGGGCGGGATTATACACGAGCAGTACTTC
TRBJ2-7 TRBV24-1 - - CATSGGSSYNEQYF TGTGCCACCAGTGGAGGGAGCTCCTACAATGAGCAGTACTTC
TRBJ2-1 TRBV5-1 - - CASSFTRDRYNEQFF TGCGCCAGCAGCTTTACCAGGGACCGTTACAATGAGCAGTTCTTC
TRBJ2-6 TRBV20-1 TRBD1 - CSASRDRGRVPSSGANVLTF TGCAGTGCAAGCCGGGACAGGGGGCGCGTTCCCAGCTCTGGGGCCAACGTCCTGACTTTC
TRBJ2-5 TRBV5-6 TRBD2 many CASSLGLAGEETQYF TGTGCCAGCAGCTTAGGACTGGCGGGAGAAGAGACCCAGTACTTC
TRBJ2-1 TRBV18 - few CASSPPARSSYNEQFF TGTGCCAGCTCACCACCGGCAAGAAGCTCCTACAATGAGCAGTTCTTC
TRBJ2-3 TRBV12-3/TRBV12-4 - once CASSRRPDTQYF TGTGCCAGCAGTCGACGGCCGGATACGCAGTATTTT
TRBJ1-2 TRBV3-1 - - CASSQELRNYYGYTF TGTGCCAGCAGCCAAGAATTACGGAATTACTATGGCTACACCTTC
TRBJ1-2 TRBV7-2 TRBD1 few CASSPWTGANYGYTF TGTGCCAGCAGCCCCTGGACAGGCGCTAACTATGGCTACACCTTC
TRBJ2-7 TRBV5-1 - - CASSLDVTTYEQYF TGCGCCAGCAGCTTGGATGTGACTACGTACGAGCAGTACTTC
TRBJ2-5 TRBV12-3/TRBV12-4 - - CASTKELDVRETQYF TGTGCCAGCACTAAGGAGCTGGACGTTCGGGAGACCCAGTACTTC
TRBJ2-5 TRBV7-9 TRBD1 many CASSPQGAGETQYF TGTGCCAGCAGCCCACAGGGGGCCGGAGAGACCCAGTACTTC
TRBJ2-5 TRBV12-3/TRBV12-4 TRBD2 - CASSLRLAGETQYF TGTGCCAGCAGTTTGCGCCTAGCGGGAGAGACCCAGTACTTC
TRBJ2-1 TRBV24-1 - - CATSDSSVQQFF TGTGCCACCAGTGACTCATCGGTTCAGCAGTTCTTC
TRBJ2-7 TRBV20-1 - - CSAWDGSYEQYF TGCAGTGCTTGGGACGGTTCCTACGAGCAGTACTTC
TRBJ2-7 TRBV7-9 - many CASSPQRTYEQYF TGTGCCAGCAGCCCGCAGCGGACCTACGAGCAGTACTTC
TRBJ2-1 TRBV29-1 TRBD2 - CSVELSGLRDEQFF TGCAGCGTTGAACTTAGCGGGTTGAGGGATGAGCAGTTCTTC
TRBJ2-7 TRBV6-5 - few CASSATGTEQYF TGTGCCAGCAGTGCAACAGGTACCGAGCAGTACTTC
TRBJ2-3 TRBV5-1 - - CASSLESLRTDTQYF TGCGCCAGCAGCTTGGAGTCTCTGCGGACAGATACGCAGTATTTT
TRBJ2-6 TRBV5-6 - - CASSFRAGRSGANVLTF TGTGCCAGCAGCTTTAGGGCAGGGCGCTCTGGGGCCAACGTCCTGACTTTC
TRBJ1-1 TRBV29-1 TRBD1 - CSVVGGLTGRTEAFF TGCAGCGTTGTGGGCGGTTTGACAGGGAGGACTGAAGCTTTCTTT
TRBJ2-7 TRBV29-1 - few CSVEVQGRGEQYF TGCAGCGTTGAAGTTCAGGGACGAGGAGAGCAGTACTTC
TRBJ2-1 TRBV20-1 - - CSPIGLGWGEQFF TGCAGTCCCATTGGCCTCGGCTGGGGTGAGCAGTTCTTC